This TCR beta chain is from a study of molecular identifiers for immune sequencing clone quantification. Study context: Five portions were made in replicates from RNA of around 20,000 or 100,000 naive CD8 cells, and four underwent sequencing. Study-level findings and limits: Some 970,000 naive cells reportedly did not prevent detection of spiked Jurkat TCR RNA from one cell. A shared barcode on identical TCR molecules could lead to underestimated sizes for highly expanded clones.

This clonotype occurred many times. Antigen: not known. In germline, CDR1 is SGHDT, CDR2 YYEEEE. V gave up 4 bases and J gave up 4 bases; unmatched junction bases: 8. The CDR3 contains 15 residues. The authors built bulk TCR libraries by previously described methods with listed TCR primers. MiXCR, run by TCRdb on the PCR reads, gives a single entry per CDR3 protein. The sample records 300,000 to 400,000 distinct CDR3 sequences, roughly a quarter being singletons. This chain joins TRBV5-6 and TRBJ2-7; 10 bases agree with TRBD1. This receptor was obtained from a human donor in good health. Some libraries in this study had Jurkat cell RNA spiked in. The material sequenced was naive CD8+ T cells from blood, with Jurkat cell RNA spiked in. Subset meaning: FACS-sorted CD8+CD4-CCR7+CD45RA+ naive T cells. CDR3 sequence: CASSPGEGQGYEQYF. DNA for the CDR3: TGTGCCAGCAGCCCCGGGGAGGGACAGGGGTACGAGCAGTACTTC.